A single sample gave rise to the 8 T cell receptor beta chains below, sequenced in a study of cytomegalovirus exposure and HLA in healthy donors. The PCR employed 60 Vbeta primers together with 13 Jbeta primers. Assay: immunoSEQ multiplex PCR; the TCRdb copy retains only in-frame clones and omits some. Of roughly 80,000 clones listed, about 79% are singletons. Material for sequencing was PBMCs. These receptors all come from a woman aged 40 to 50 in good health and CMV-seronegative.

This clone was recorded only once. The V and J genes are TRBV19 and TRBJ1-1; D gene uncertain. Germline assignment: CDR1 LNHDA and CDR2 SQIVND (reference sequence). The CDR3 loop spans 19 amino acids. Trimming removed 1 base at V and 0 bases at J, with 21 bases between. Written as DNA, the CDR3 is TGTGCCAGTAGTATAGGGGCAAGGAGGGCTCATGCCATGAACACTGAAGCTTTCTTT. Translated: CASSIGARRAHAMNTEAFF.

This chain joins TRBV4-3 and TRBJ2-1, with D possibly being TRBD1 (5 bases). The CDR3 has 17 amino acids. V was trimmed by 1 base and J by 4 bases, leaving 17 bases between them. Germline CDR1 LGHNA, CDR2 YSLEER. The CDR3 DNA sequence: TGCGCCAGCAGCCAAGTAGTGGGTCAGGGAATGTACAATGAGCAGTTCTTC. Translation: CASSQVVGQGMYNEQFF.

The CDR3 reads CASSLAVGGQGPSYPFF. Written as DNA, the CDR3 is TGCGCCAGCAGCTTGGCGGTCGGGGGACAGGGGCCATCGTATCCTTTCTTT. This chain connects TRBV5-1 to TRBJ1-1; 10 bases are shared with TRBD1. CDR3 length: 17 residues. CDR1 and CDR2 from the germline V gene are SGHRS and YFSETQ. Trimming took 0 bases from V and 12 from J; bases not matched to a gene: 17. Complete variable domain (other parts from reference TRBV5-1 and TRBJ1-1): KAGVTQTPRYLIKTRGQQVTLSCSPISGHRSVSWYQQTPGQGLQFLFEYFSETQRNKGNFPGRFSGRQFSNSRSEMNVSTLELGDSALYLCASSLAVGGQGPSYPFFGQGTRLTVV.

CDR3 in amino acids: CASSLGGDRYNEQFF. The CDR3, as DNA: TGTGCCAGCAGCTTAGGAGGGGACAGATACAATGAGCAGTTCTTC. The V call is TRBV11-3, the J call TRBJ2-1, with TRBD1 matching over 7 bases. The CDR3 is 15 residues long. CDR1 SGHNT and CDR2 YENEEA come from the germline V gene. J lost 4 bases, V lost 1 base, and 4 bases had no gene match. The whole variable domain, remainder taken from reference TRBV11-3 and TRBJ2-1, is EAGVVQSPRYKIIEKKQPVAFWCNPISGHNTLYWYLQNLGQGPELLIRYENEEAVDDSQLPKDRFSAERLKGVDSTLKIQPAELGDSAVYLCASSLGGDRYNEQFFGPGTRLTVL.

The chain uses TRBV28 and TRBJ1-2, with 7 bases aligning to TRBD1. Germline values: CDR1 MDHEN, CDR2 SYDVKM. Trimming took 6 bases from V and 2 from J; bases not matched to a gene: 6. This CDR3 comprises 14 residues. The CDR3 here is CASRLMGQNYGYTF. The DNA of the CDR3 is TGTGCCAGCAGACTAATGGGACAGAACTATGGCTACACCTTC.

The rearrangement links TRBV4-1 to TRBJ1-4, with TRBD1 matching over 8 bases. The CDR3 runs to 17 residues. V shed 6 bases, J shed 0 bases, and the junction held 9 bases outside the gene matches. Per germline, CDR1 MGHRA and CDR2 YSYEKL. The CDR3 DNA is TGCGCCAGCAGGCAGGGGGCTTTACTAGCAACTAATGAAAAACTGTTTTTT. Residues: CASRQGALLATNEKLFF.

V gene TRBV7-8 combines with J gene TRBJ2-3; a possible D gene is TRBD2 (5 bases). The germline V and J ends were trimmed by 0 bases and 4 bases, with 20 bases remaining between them. The CDR3 totals 18 residues. Germline CDR1 and CDR2: SGHVS and FQNEAQ. The CDR3 nucleotides read TGTGCCAGCAGCTTAGCGTATGCCGGCACGGGGAGTTCAGATACGCAGTATTTT. Encoded protein: CASSLAYAGTGSSDTQYF. Full variable domain (outside the CDR3, taken from reference TRBV7-8 and TRBJ2-3): GAGVSQSPRYKVAKRGQDVALRCDPISGHVSLFWYQQALGQGPEFLTYFQNEAQLDKSGLPSDRFFAERPEGSVSTLKIQRTQQEDSAVYLCASSLAYAGTGSSDTQYFGPGTRLTVL.

This clone was detected only once. The CDR3 nucleotides read TGTGCCAGCAATTTGCGGCAGGGTTATCAGCCCCAGCATTTT. Translation gives CASNLRQGYQPQHF. The V and J genes are TRBV2 and TRBJ1-5; the D gene is possibly TRBD1 (5 bases). CDR1 is SNHLY, CDR2 FYNNEI, per germline. The CDR3 totals 14 residues. V was shortened by 7 bases and J by 5 bases, with 15 bases between the two germline ends. The full variable domain, completed using reference TRBV2 and TRBJ1-5, is EPEVTQTPSHQVTQMGQEVILRCVPISNHLYFYWYRQILGQKVEFLVSFYNNEISEKSEIFDDQFSVERPDGSNFTLKIRSTKLEDSAMYFCASNLRQGYQPQHFGDGTRLSIL.